These 25 T cell receptor beta chains share one sample of origin, sequenced in a study of blood T cell repertoires in COVID-19. Only in-frame clones appear in the TCRdb table, and some are missing; sequencing was by immunoSEQ multiplex PCR. This sample carries some 200,000 clones, roughly four fifths of them seen once, and the ten largest clones take approximately 4.8%. The sequencing sample was made of PBMCs or T cells enriched from blood (not recorded which). Receptors originate from a woman aged 45-59 years who had been exposed to COVID-19.

The J gene is TRBJ2-2, the V gene TRBV7-8, with 9 bases fitting TRBD2. Germline V lookup: CDR1 SGHVS, CDR2 FQNEAQ. V was pared by 4 bases and J by 4 bases, with 7 bases of the junction left unmatched. There are 16 residues in the CDR3. CDR3 sequence: CASSSFETSGTGELFF. The CDR3 DNA reads TGTGCCAGCAGCTCTTTTGAGACTAGCGGCACCGGGGAGCTGTTTTTT.

This chain joins TRBV19 and TRBJ2-3; 13 bases align to TRBD2. The trim removed 5 bases at V and 5 bases at J, leaving 10 bases unmatched. Germline V gene lookup returns CDR1 LNHDA and CDR2 SQIVND (reference sequence). The CDR3 loop spans 17 amino acids. This chain's CDR3 is CASSSRRLAGGRDTQYF. The DNA for the CDR3 is TGTGCCAGTAGTTCCCGCCGACTAGCGGGGGGAAGAGATACGCAGTATTTT.

Concerning this clone itself: Other DNA sequences within the sample encode an identical CDR3. This chain's CDR3 is CASSLGQTGELFF. CDR3 sequence (DNA): TGTGCCAGCAGCCTCGGACAGACCGGGGAGCTGTTTTTT. V gene TRBV7-9 combines with J gene TRBJ2-2; weak D call: TRBD1 (6 bases). With 5 bases removed from V and 5 bases from J, the gap between germline ends came to 9 bases. Germline V CDR1 and CDR2: SEHNR, FQNEAQ (reference sequence). The CDR3 extends over 13 amino acids.

This clone was seen only once. The chain is built from TRBV29-1 and TRBJ2-1; TRBD1 matches 8 bases. Germline-derived CDR1 and CDR2 are SQVTM and ANQGSEA. V shed 6 bases, J shed 4 bases, and the junction held 5 bases outside the gene matches. The CDR3 runs 13 residues. This chain's CDR3 is CSVGTGTYNEQFF. CDR3 sequence (DNA): TGCAGCGTGGGGACAGGCACTTACAATGAGCAGTTCTTC.

The V call is TRBV5-3, the J call TRBJ2-1; maybe TRBD1 (6 bases). TRBV5-3 is given ORF status, its function remaining uncertain. The CDR3 covers 13 residues. V lost 0 bases and J 9 bases, leaving 10 bases between the germline ends. The CDR3 here is CARSLGGLSEQFF. The CDR3 region has the DNA TGTGCCAGAAGCTTGGGGGGGCTCAGTGAGCAGTTCTTC.

The gene calls are TRBV28 and TRBJ1-2, with 7 bases aligning to TRBD1. This CDR3 contains 13 residues. With V trimmed by 8 bases and J by 1 base, 4 bases remained unmatched. From germline, CDR1 is MDHEN and CDR2 SYDVKM. DNA of the CDR3: TGTGCCAGCCGGGACAGCCTTAACTATGGCTACACCTTC. Translating it yields CASRDSLNYGYTF.

The V gene is TRBV5-4, the J gene TRBJ2-2; D is perhaps TRBD2 (5 bases). The CDR3 has 17 amino acids. Germline loops: CDR1 SGHNT, CDR2 YYREEE (reference sequence). V was trimmed by 1 base and J by 5 bases, leaving 18 bases between them. Written as DNA, the CDR3 is TGTGCCAGCAGCTTGAGTGGTTTCGCGCGGAGGACCGGGGAGCTGTTTTTT. Encoded protein: CASSLSGFARRTGELFF.

The chain couples TRBV7-2 to TRBJ2-1, with 10 bases identical to TRBD1. This CDR3 has 15 amino acids. Germline V gene data show CDR1 as SGHTA and CDR2 as FQGNSA. V was clipped by 3 bases and J by 7 bases; unmatched bases: 6. CDR3 in amino acids: CASSFSGQGKNEQFF. Here the CDR3 DNA reads TGTGCCAGCAGCTTCTCGGGACAGGGGAAAAATGAGCAGTTCTTC.

This rearrangement joins TRBV11-2 to TRBJ2-2; 11 nucleotides match TRBD1. This CDR3 comprises 15 residues. Germline V CDR1 and CDR2: SGHAT, FQNNGV. Germline trimming cut 5 bases from V and 5 bases from J; bases unmatched to any gene: 4. The CDR3 nucleotides are TGTGCCAGCAGCCCAGGGACAGGGGGGACCGGGGAGCTGTTTTTT. Protein product: CASSPGTGGTGELFF.

This chain connects TRBV18 to TRBJ1-1; D is perhaps TRBD1 (5 bases). Germline V gene data show CDR1 as KGHSH and CDR2 as LQKENI. This CDR3 contains 12 residues. V lost 6 bases to trimming and J lost 5 bases, with 10 bases between them. The CDR3 sequence is CASSGGGTEAFF. The CDR3 coding sequence is TGTGCCAGCTCCGGGGGGGGTACTGAAGCTTTCTTT.

The chain combines TRBV2 with TRBJ1-1; possibly TRBD1 for D (6 bases). The CDR3 runs 13 residues. V dropped 5 bases and J dropped 3 bases, with 10 bases sitting between them. Germline values: CDR1 SNHLY, CDR2 FYNNEI. CDR3 loop: CASSPDRYTEAFF. The CDR3 DNA reads as TGTGCCAGCAGTCCGGACAGATACACTGAAGCTTTCTTT.

V usage is TRBV7-8 and J usage is TRBJ2-1; 10 positions match TRBD1. CDR1 SGHVS and CDR2 FQNEAQ come from the germline V gene. This CDR3 is 14 amino acids long. The V segment lost 4 bases and the J segment 9 bases; nucleotides outside the gene matches: 6. The CDR3 bases are TGTGCCAGCAGCTCCCGGGACAGGGGTGTTGAGCAGTTCTTC. Amino acid sequence: CASSSRDRGVEQFF.

This chain links TRBV12-5 with TRBJ2-5; D possibly corresponds to TRBD2 (5 bases). The CDR3 has 15 residues. Germline CDR1 is LGHNT and CDR2 is FRNRAP. Trimming removed 3 bases at V and 3 bases at J, with 14 bases between. This chain's CDR3 is CASGFPSSGKETQYF. The DNA of the CDR3 is TGTGCTAGTGGTTTCCCTTCCAGCGGAAAAGAGACCCAGTACTTC.

This clone came up a few times. This chain uses TRBV6-5 with TRBJ1-1; D uncertain. Germline CDR1 is MNHEY and CDR2 is SVGAGI. The CDR3 runs to 12 residues. The V and J ends lost 5 bases and 8 bases respectively, with 12 bases between them. CDR3 nucleotides: TGTGCCAGCAGTACCTTCCCGGGGGAAGCTTTCTTT. This translates into CASSTFPGEAFF.

This chain's CDR3 is CASSMRTGVLGNEQFF. The CDR3 DNA reads as TGTGCCAGTAGTATGAGAACAGGGGTCTTGGGTAATGAGCAGTTCTTC. The chain has TRBV19 and TRBJ2-1; 7 bases are a match to TRBD1. V lost 3 bases and J lost 7; bases outside the gene matches: 12. This CDR3 spans 16 amino acids. Germline-derived CDR1 and CDR2 are LNHDA and SQIVND (reference sequence).

The genes are TRBV5-1 and TRBJ2-5; TRBD1 agrees at 8 bases. CDR1 SGHRS and CDR2 YFSETQ come from the germline V gene. Losses at the gene ends were 4 bases for V and 5 bases for J; bases not matched to a gene: 13. This CDR3 contains 16 residues. The CDR3 loop is CASSPRQGQGMETQYF. CDR3 in DNA: TGCGCCAGCAGCCCCAGACAGGGGCAGGGTATGGAGACCCAGTACTTC.

This sequence joins TRBV29-1 and TRBJ1-6; D gene unclear. Germline lookup yields CDR1 SQVTM and CDR2 ANQGSEA. V lost 1 base and J 12 bases, leaving 10 bases between the germline ends. There are 12 residues in the CDR3. The CDR3 nucleotides are TGCAGCGTTGAAGCGGAGGGAGGACCCCTCCACTTT. It translates to CSVEAEGGPLHF.

The chain uses TRBV4-2 and TRBJ1-1; D possibly corresponds to TRBD1 (5 bases). Germline CDR1 is LGHNA and CDR2 is YNFKEQ. The V and J ends lost 1 base and 2 bases respectively, with 8 bases between them. CDR3 length: 14 residues. The CDR3 loop reads CASSQADRNTEAFF. CDR3 DNA: TGTGCCAGCAGCCAAGCTGACAGAAACACTGAAGCTTTCTTT.

The rearrangement joins TRBV15 to TRBJ2-3; tentatively, D is TRBD2 (6 bases). Germline V gene lookup returns CDR1 LNHNV and CDR2 YYDKDF (reference sequence). V lost 1 base and J lost 3, with 11 bases in between. The CDR3 covers 15 residues. The CDR3 here is CATSRVAGKTDTQYF. The CDR3 region has the DNA TGTGCCACCAGCAGAGTTGCGGGGAAGACAGATACGCAGTATTTT. The full variable domain, in which reference TRBV15 and TRBJ2-3 provide the parts outside the CDR3, is DAMVIQNPRYQVTQFGKPVTLSCSQTLNHNVMYWYQQKSSQAPKLLFHYYDKDFNNEADTPDNFQSRRPNTSFCFLDIRSPGLGDTAMYLCATSRVAGKTDTQYFGPGTRLTVL.

The rearrangement joins TRBV5-5 to TRBJ1-3; perhaps TRBD1 as D (6 bases). This CDR3 is 14 amino acids long. In germline, CDR1 is SGHKS, CDR2 YYEKEE (reference sequence). Trimming cost V 4 bases and J 2 bases, with 10 bases left between them. The CDR3 region is CASSIPGAGNTIYF. In nucleotides, the CDR3 is TGTGCCAGCAGCATCCCAGGGGCTGGAAACACCATATATTTT.

This rearrangement joins TRBV2 to TRBJ2-1; 13 bases fit TRBD2. Germline lookup yields CDR1 SNHLY and CDR2 FYNNEI. The CDR3 length is 14 residues. V shed 10 bases, J shed 7 bases, and the junction held 7 bases outside the gene matches. DNA for the CDR3: TGTGCCACCATGGGACTAGCGGGGAGTAATGAGCAGTTCTTC. Translation: CATMGLAGSNEQFF.

V is TRBV5-1 and J is TRBJ2-2, with 10 nucleotides matching TRBD2. Unmatched junction bases numbered 6, after V lost 4 bases and J lost 0 bases. The germline CDR1 and CDR2 sequences are SGHRS and YFSETQ. CDR3 size: 17 residues. The chain's CDR3 is CASSLRTSGTNTGELFF. CDR3 bases: TGCGCCAGCAGCCTCCGGACTAGCGGAACGAACACCGGGGAGCTGTTTTTT.

The V gene is TRBV4-1, the J gene TRBJ1-1; no clear D. Per germline, CDR1 MGHRA and CDR2 YSYEKL. Trimming took 0 bases from V and 0 from J, leaving 5 bases between them. The CDR3 is 14 amino acids. This CDR3 reads CASSQEVVNTEAFF. As DNA, the CDR3 is TGCGCCAGCAGCCAAGAGGTAGTGAACACTGAAGCTTTCTTT.

This chain joins TRBV7-9 and TRBJ1-2; no reliable D call. Germline CDR1 is SEHNR and CDR2 is FQNEAQ (reference sequence). With 4 bases removed from V and 8 bases from J, the gap between germline ends came to 11 bases. The CDR3 has 12 residues. DNA for the CDR3: TGTGCCAGCAGCTCCAGCGCCGGGGGCTACACCTTC. Amino acids: CASSSSAGGYTF.

This clone was counted only a few times. The chain joins TRBV6-5 to TRBJ2-5; 7 bases fit TRBD2. CDR1 is MNHEY, CDR2 SVGAGI, per germline. The CDR3 runs 14 residues. J was trimmed by 5 bases and V by 7 bases; bases with no gene match: 10. The CDR3 here is CASTPGLVRETQYF. The DNA for the CDR3 is TGTGCCAGCACCCCCGGACTAGTAAGGGAGACCCAGTACTTC.